A single sample is the source of the 10 T cell receptor beta chains below, sequenced in a study of blood T cell repertoires in COVID-19. Assay: immunoSEQ multiplex PCR; the TCRdb copy retains only in-frame clones and omits some. Of some 200,000 clones detected, around 81% appear once; the ten largest clones hold about 10%. Sequenced: peripheral blood. These receptors were taken from a woman aged 40-49 years with COVID-19, enrolled during active disease.

The chain has TRBV29-1 and TRBJ1-2; unclear D gene. The CDR3 is 11 amino acids. Germline V gene lookup returns CDR1 SQVTM and CDR2 ANQGSEA. Trimming took 8 bases from V and 6 from J, leaving 13 bases between them. In DNA form, the CDR3 reads TGCAGCTCTGCCGCCGGTAATGGCTACACCTTC. Translation: CSSAAGNGYTF.

V usage is TRBV2 and J usage is TRBJ1-6; D might be TRBD1 (6 bases). This CDR3 contains 16 residues. V was pared by 6 bases and J by 0 bases, with 12 bases between. Per the germline V gene, CDR1 is SNHLY and CDR2 is FYNNEI. CDR3: CASSGRRGSYNSPLHF. CDR3 DNA: TGTGCCAGCAGCGGCCGCAGGGGCTCCTATAATTCACCCCTCCACTTT.

The rearrangement joins TRBV9 to TRBJ2-3, with 7 nucleotides matching TRBD2. The J segment lost 3 bases and the V segment lost 4 bases, leaving 5 bases of the junction unmatched. Looked up from germline, CDR1 is SGDLS and CDR2 is YYNGEE. The CDR3 is 14 residues long. DNA for the CDR3: TGTGCCAGCAGCCTATCGGGGGGAACAGATACGCAGTATTTT. It codes for CASSLSGGTDTQYF.

The V and J genes are TRBV7-2 and TRBJ2-1, with a possible D match to TRBD1 (6 bases). Germline V gene data show CDR1 as SGHTA and CDR2 as FQGNSA. This CDR3 is built from 17 residues. V gave up 4 bases and J gave up 3 bases, with 19 bases separating them. DNA for the CDR3: TGTGCCAGCAGCTCGGCCGGACAGACCCTTTTCTACAATGAGCAGTTCTTC. Encoded protein: CASSSAGQTLFYNEQFF.

The table lists this clone with a count of one. The rearrangement uses TRBV12-5 and TRBJ1-1; TRBD1 matches 8 bases. Germline values: CDR1 LGHNT, CDR2 FRNRAP. V lost 7 bases to trimming and J lost 4 bases; unmatched junction nucleotides: 8. The CDR3 sequence is 14 residues long. CDR3 DNA sequence: TGTGCTAGTGCCGAGACAGGGGCGGGCACTGAAGCTTTCTTT. It specifies CASAETGAGTEAFF.

This sequence joins TRBV9 and TRBJ2-7, with 9 bases fitting TRBD2. With 0 bases clipped from V and 5 bases from J, the junction kept 9 bases outside the gene matches. The length of the CDR3 is 16 residues. Germline loops: CDR1 SGDLS, CDR2 YYNGEE. CDR3 bases: TGTGCCAGCAGCGTAGTTGGCGGGAGGGCTCTCAACGAGCAGTACTTC. Translating gives CASSVVGGRALNEQYF.

This clone has just a few counts. V usage is TRBV30 and J usage is TRBJ1-5; 10 nucleotides agree with TRBD1. This CDR3 is built from 14 residues. V shed 1 base, J shed 7 bases, and the junction held 4 bases outside the gene matches. Germline V gene lookup returns CDR1 GTSNPN and CDR2 SVGIG (reference sequence). The DNA of the CDR3 is TGTGCCTGGAGTGGACAGGGGGCAAACCAGCCCCAGCATTTT. Amino acids: CAWSGQGANQPQHF.

This rearrangement joins TRBV4-2 to TRBJ2-1; TRBD2 matches at 7 bases. V gave up 1 base and J gave up 5 bases; unmatched junction bases: 5. The CDR3 contains 15 residues. CDR1 LGHNA and CDR2 YNFKEQ come from the germline V gene. The DNA of the CDR3 is TGTGCCAGCAGCCAAGCTACCGGGACTAACAATGAGCAGTTCTTC. Its protein is CASSQATGTNNEQFF.

The chain carries TRBV5-8 and TRBJ1-2; no reliable D call. The CDR3 loop spans 13 amino acids. Germline-derived CDR1 and CDR2 are SGHTS and YDEGEE. The ends were cut back, 4 bases at V and 3 bases at J, with 10 bases in the middle. The CDR3 protein is CASSLTEDYGYTF. As DNA, the CDR3 is TGTGCCAGCAGCCTTACCGAGGACTATGGCTACACCTTC. The variable domain in full, with the rest retrieved from reference TRBV5-8 and TRBJ1-2, is EAGVTQSPTHLIKTRGQQATLRCSPISGHTSVYWYQQALGLGLQFLLWYDEGEERNRGNFPPRFSGRQFPNYSSELNVNALELEDSALYLCASSLTEDYGYTFGSGTRLTVV.

The CDR3 sequence is CATSDLSKGQGAGELFF. CDR3 DNA: TGTGCCACCAGTGATTTGTCTAAGGGACAGGGGGCCGGGGAGCTGTTTTTT. The chain links TRBV24-1 to TRBJ2-2; 11 positions agree with TRBD1. The CDR3 covers 17 residues. Germline assignment: CDR1 KGHDR and CDR2 SFDVKD. J was trimmed by 6 bases and V by 0 bases; bases with no gene match: 5.